Shown below are 2 T cell receptor beta chains from a single sample sequenced in a study of identical twins. TCRdb processed the 5' RACE reads anew with MiXCR; each CDR3 protein has one entry. This repertoire shows 450,000 or so distinct CDR3 sequences, 24% found once; its top ten account for over 2.5%. The data also belong to a second study, concerning T cells expressing NK-cell markers.

Material: CD4+ T cells sorted from blood. The receptor source for this set is a woman between 18 and 29 years old in good health.

This clonotype was seen a handful of times. The chain links TRBV29-1 to TRBJ2-7; 12 bases are a match to TRBD1. CDR1 is SQVTM, CDR2 ANQGSEA, per germline. Trimming at V came to 7 bases and at J to 9 bases, leaving 10 bases not matched to a gene. The CDR3 consists of 13 residues. In DNA, the CDR3 is TGCAGCGGGAGGGGACAGGGGGCAGTGAGGCAGTACTTC. Translating it yields CSGRGQGAVRQYF.

The V call is TRBV4-3, the J call TRBJ2-1; 7 nucleotides agree with TRBD2. The germline CDR1 and CDR2 sequences are LGHNA and YSLEER. CDR3 length: 15 residues. J lost 4 bases, V lost 2 bases, and 5 bases had no gene match. Here the CDR3 reads CASSQRSSGYNEQFF. The CDR3 DNA is TGCGCCAGCAGCCAACGGTCTAGCGGTTACAATGAGCAGTTCTTC.